This T cell receptor (beta chain) appears in the sequencing data of a study of OX40 agonist ivuxolimab in advanced cancers. Trimming cost V 4 bases and J 5 bases; bases outside gene matches: 10. CDR3 size: 16 residues. Germline lookup yields CDR1 KGHSH and CDR2 LQKENI. TCRdb's copy holds only in-frame clones and misses some; the assay was immunoSEQ multiplex PCR. Of roughly 90,000 clones listed, about 90% are singletons. This sample comprised CD4+ or CD8+ T cells sorted from blood, obtained in a trial of the OX40 agonist ivuxolimab. This receptor was identified in an adult with an advanced solid tumor such as melanoma, head and neck, liver or kidney cancer. J is TRBJ2-7 and V is TRBV18; 11 bases map to TRBD1. The CDR3 DNA follows: TGTGCCAGCTCACAAGCAAGCAGGACAGGGGGCCACGAGCAGTACTTC. Protein product: CASSQASRTGGHEQYF.